These 20 T cell receptor beta chains were sequenced from one sample in a study of shared clonotypes between healthy human individuals. Clones were read by immunoSEQ multiplex PCR, and TCRdb kept only the in-frame ones, dropping some. The sample comprises fewer than 2.5 million clones, roughly 93% of which are singletons, and 0.35% to 0.45% rests with the top ten. The sample taken for sequencing was naive CD4+ T cells from PBMCs. Subset denoted: CD45RA+ positively selected. Receptor source: a man younger than 35 in good health. Some clones in this sample may be carry-over from other donors' samples.

The rearrangement uses TRBV9 and TRBJ2-3, with 8 bases lining up with TRBD2. Germline loops: CDR1 SGDLS, CDR2 YYNGEE. The CDR3 runs 14 residues. Trimming cost V 3 bases and J 2 bases; bases outside gene matches: 2. For the CDR3, the DNA is TGTGCCAGCAGCGCCGGGAGGGACACAGATACGCAGTATTTT. Its protein is CASSAGRDTDTQYF.

This clone was seen a single time. The chain combines TRBV10-3 with TRBJ1-2; D is perhaps TRBD1 (6 bases). Trimming removed 0 bases at V and 2 bases at J, with 10 bases between. Germline-derived CDR1 and CDR2 are ENHRY and SYGVKD. The CDR3 has 15 amino acids. The CDR3 sequence: CAISESGGLNYGYTF. As DNA, the CDR3 is TGTGCCATCAGTGAGTCGGGGGGGCTGAACTATGGCTACACCTTC.

CDR3: CASTLDGGSYEQYF. The DNA for the CDR3 is TGTGCCAGCACCCTAGACGGGGGTTCCTACGAGCAGTACTTC. The rearrangement links TRBV7-9 to TRBJ2-7; possible D gene TRBD2, 6 bases. The V gene lost 7 bases and the J gene lost 1 base, with 14 bases spanning the gap. In germline, CDR1 is SEHNR, CDR2 FQNEAQ (reference sequence). This CDR3 comprises 14 residues.

This clone was seen once. The DNA of the CDR3 is TGTGCCAGCAGCTCCAAGGGTCCCCAAGCTTTCTTT. It codes for CASSSKGPQAFF. The chain carries TRBV6-6 and TRBJ1-1, with D unclear. The CDR3 loop spans 12 amino acids. V was cut by 6 bases and J by 9 bases, with 14 bases left in between. Germline-derived CDR1 and CDR2 are MNHNY and SVGAGI (reference sequence).

V usage is TRBV7-9 and J usage is TRBJ2-5; the match to TRBD1 covers 10 bases. Germline V gives CDR1 SEHNR, CDR2 FQNEAQ (reference sequence). The CDR3 consists of 16 residues. J lost 2 bases, V lost 4 bases, and 7 bases had no gene match. CDR3 coding DNA: TGTGCCAGCAGCTCAAACCGGGACAGGGGACAAGAGACCCAGTACTTC. This translates into CASSSNRDRGQETQYF.

The rearrangement links TRBV27 to TRBJ1-4, with no clear D. Germline-derived CDR1 and CDR2 are MNHEY and SMNVEV (reference sequence). This CDR3 spans 18 amino acids. Trimming took off 6 bases at V and 4 bases at J, with 24 bases between the two ends. CDR3 sequence (DNA): TGTGCCAGCAGCCAAAAAGGGTTCCGACCTTACTATAATGAAAAACTGTTTTTT. Translating gives CASSQKGFRPYYNEKLFF.

CDR3 loop: CASSSGLAEYF. DNA for the CDR3: TGTGCCAGCAGCTCGGGACTCGCAGAGTACTTC. The chain joins TRBV7-9 to TRBJ2-7, with D possibly matching TRBD2 (6 bases). This CDR3 has 11 amino acids. Germline loops: CDR1 SEHNR, CDR2 FQNEAQ (reference sequence). Trimming removed 4 bases at V and 11 bases at J, with 12 bases between.

The chain employs TRBV7-2 and TRBJ1-1; tentative D call: TRBD1 (5 bases). Germline-derived CDR1 and CDR2 are SGHTA and FQGNSA. V was trimmed by 5 bases and J by 8 bases, leaving 12 bases between them. The CDR3 loop spans 12 amino acids. The CDR3 loop is CASSRWDGEAFF. Here the CDR3 DNA reads TGTGCCAGCAGCAGATGGGACGGGGAAGCTTTCTTT.

The V call is TRBV7-9, the J call TRBJ1-1, with unresolved D. Per germline, CDR1 SEHNR and CDR2 FQNEAQ (reference sequence). The CDR3 is 14 amino acids. V was shortened by 5 bases and J by 4 bases, with 14 bases between the two germline ends. The CDR3 DNA follows: TGTGCCAGCAGCCCCCCGGTGTCTAGCACTGAAGCTTTCTTT. Translating gives CASSPPVSSTEAFF.

J is TRBJ1-5 and V is TRBV28; maybe TRBD1 (5 bases). This CDR3 comprises 14 residues. Between the trimmed V and J ends, which lost 4 bases and 6 bases, there was a span of 13 bases. The germline gives CDR1 MDHEN, CDR2 SYDVKM. CDR3 sequence (DNA): TGTGCCAGCAGTTCAGGGCAGGCCTTTCAGCCCCAGCATTTT. It yields the protein CASSSGQAFQPQHF.

The J gene is TRBJ2-3, the V gene TRBV6-5; 10 bases are shared with TRBD2. The CDR3 is 15 amino acids. Germline CDR1 reads MNHEY; CDR2 reads SVGAGI. V trimming: 2 bases; J trimming: 9 bases; junction bases outside the gene matches: 8. CDR3 sequence (DNA): TGTGCCAGCAGTTACCCGCCTAGCGGGAGCGGGACGCAGTATTTT. Its translation is CASSYPPSGSGTQYF.

This CDR3 is CASSLSGDWSEAFF. The CDR3 bases are TGTGCCAGCAGTTTATCAGGGGATTGGTCTGAAGCTTTCTTT. The chain has TRBV28 and TRBJ1-1, with D perhaps matching TRBD1 (6 bases). Germline-derived CDR1 and CDR2 are MDHEN and SYDVKM. This CDR3 spans 14 amino acids. V was pared by 1 base and J by 6 bases, with 12 bases between.

The rearrangement joins TRBV2 to TRBJ1-1; 7 nucleotides align to TRBD1. This CDR3 has 15 amino acids. Germline V lookup: CDR1 SNHLY, CDR2 FYNNEI. Germline trimming cut 7 bases from V and 1 base from J; bases unmatched to any gene: 9. As DNA, the CDR3 is TGTGCCAGCACAAGTTCGGGACAGAAGAACACTGAAGCTTTCTTT. This codes for CASTSSGQKNTEAFF.

The chain combines TRBV29-1 with TRBJ2-7; maybe TRBD2 (6 bases). This CDR3 has 13 residues. V lost 6 bases to trimming and J lost 7 bases, with 19 bases between them. Germline lookup yields CDR1 SQVTM and CDR2 ANQGSEA. The DNA of the CDR3 is TGCAGCGTCCGCGGGGCAGGGCCCCGGGAGCAGTACTTC. This codes for CSVRGAGPREQYF.

This chain uses TRBV11-2 with TRBJ1-1; possible D gene TRBD1, 5 bases. CDR1 and CDR2 (germline): SGHAT, FQNNGV. Trimming pared 5 bases from V and 1 base from J, leaving 17 bases between. The CDR3 consists of 16 residues. The CDR3 nucleotides are TGTGCCAGCAGCCCCCTCCCAAAGGGGAAGAACACTGAAGCTTTCTTT. This encodes CASSPLPKGKNTEAFF.

The rearrangement joins TRBV4-1 to TRBJ1-5; D not resolved. This CDR3 spans 17 amino acids. Per germline, CDR1 MGHRA and CDR2 YSYEKL. V was trimmed by 0 bases and J by 1 base, leaving 13 bases between them. The CDR3 DNA sequence: TGCGCCAGCAGCCAAGATCGGGGTAAGATGAGCAATCAGCCCCAGCATTTT. It codes for CASSQDRGKMSNQPQHF.

The chain joins TRBV11-3 to TRBJ1-1, with a weak D call TRBD1 (6 bases). V was shortened by 1 base and J by 10 bases, with 10 bases between the two germline ends. In germline, CDR1 is SGHNT, CDR2 YENEEA. This CDR3 spans 12 amino acids. CDR3 amino acids: CASSLGQGRAFF. CDR3 sequence (DNA): TGTGCCAGCAGCTTAGGGCAGGGGCGAGCTTTCTTT.

V is TRBV28 and J is TRBJ1-1, with D uncertain. The V gene lost 6 bases and the J gene lost 4 bases, with 9 bases spanning the gap. Germline V lookup: CDR1 MDHEN, CDR2 SYDVKM. The CDR3 totals 12 residues. The CDR3: CASSDLATEAFF. CDR3 coding DNA: TGTGCCAGCAGCGACCTCGCCACTGAAGCTTTCTTT.

The chain employs TRBV5-1 and TRBJ1-2; TRBD1 agrees at 8 bases. This CDR3 has 15 amino acids. Germline V lookup: CDR1 SGHRS, CDR2 YFSETQ. J gave up 5 bases and V 0 bases, and 6 bases lay outside the gene matches. The CDR3 DNA reads as TGCGCCAGCAGCTTGGCCTCGCAGGGGGCTTATGGCTACACCTTC. Translation: CASSLASQGAYGYTF.

For the CDR3, the DNA is TGTGCCAGCAGCTCGCAGGGTATCGGCTACACCTTC. It specifies CASSSQGIGYTF. This chain connects TRBV5-4 to TRBJ1-2; D might be TRBD1 (5 bases). This CDR3 is 12 amino acids long. The ends were cut back, 3 bases at V and 8 bases at J, with 11 bases in the middle. Germline lookup yields CDR1 SGHNT and CDR2 YYREEE (reference sequence).